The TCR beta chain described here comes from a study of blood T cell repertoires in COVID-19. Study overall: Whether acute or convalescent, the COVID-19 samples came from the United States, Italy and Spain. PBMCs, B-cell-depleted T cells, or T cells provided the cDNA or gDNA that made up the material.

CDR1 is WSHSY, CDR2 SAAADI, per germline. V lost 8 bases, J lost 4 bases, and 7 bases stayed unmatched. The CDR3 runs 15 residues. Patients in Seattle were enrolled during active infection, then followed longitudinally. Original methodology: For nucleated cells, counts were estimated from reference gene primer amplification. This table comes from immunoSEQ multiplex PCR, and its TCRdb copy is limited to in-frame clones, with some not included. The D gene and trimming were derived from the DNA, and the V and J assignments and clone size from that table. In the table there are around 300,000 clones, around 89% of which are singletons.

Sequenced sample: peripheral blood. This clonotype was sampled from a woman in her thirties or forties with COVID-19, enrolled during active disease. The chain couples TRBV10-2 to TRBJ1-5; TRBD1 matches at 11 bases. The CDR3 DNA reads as TGCGCCAGCCGCTCAGGGACAGGGGGGAATCAGCCCCAGCATTTT. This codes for CASRSGTGGNQPQHF.